This TCR beta chain was recorded in a study of blood T cells in healthy people across ages. Across the study: Capture via template switching afforded approximately one barcoded beta molecule per two T cells.

Per sample, at least 6 micrograms of total RNA were extracted. Using a J-beta primer mix together with a sample-barcoded 5' primer, a second PCR was run for about 7 to 12 cycles. TCRdb called the 5' RACE reads again in MiXCR, with one record for every CDR3 protein. Seen here are hundreds of thousands of distinct CDR3 sequences, around a quarter observed once, and the top ten hold more than 8%. The CDR3 has 10 residues. Germline V gives CDR1 DFQATT, CDR2 SNEGSKA (reference sequence). Deletions cut 2 bases from V and 8 bases from J, with 5 bases between. These sequences were also reported in another study, on T cells of mothers and their children. That work adds: Donation involved three healthy Caucasian mothers and the six children that they had. The data showed no persistent microchimeric T cell clones.

The receptor was derived from a boy aged 5-17 years in good health. Material: blood. The chain employs TRBV20-1 and TRBJ2-3, with D unresolved. This chain's CDR3 is CSARKGTQYF. DNA for the CDR3: TGCAGTGCTAGAAAGGGTACGCAGTATTTT.